A selection of T cell receptor beta chains follows, all from one sample in a study of blood T cell repertoires in COVID-19. Method: immunoSEQ multiplex PCR; TCRdb's copy keeps in-frame clones and lacks some. The sample records 55,000 to 80,000 clones, 80% to 95% being singletons. Sequencing was done on a sample of peripheral blood. These receptors were collected from a human donor in a cohort sampled during active COVID-19. Both conserved end residues are part of each CDR3. D genes are given only for firm matches. The size of a clone is reported for some rows only, either as once, few or many, or as a class for expanded clones.

d_call j_call clone_size v_call cdr3_nt cdr3_aa
. TRBJ2-7 . TRBV12-3/TRBV12-4 TGTGCCAGCAGTTTAGGTCGGGATGAGCAGTACTTC CASSLGRDEQYF
. TRBJ2-3 . TRBV24-1 TGTGCCACCAGTGATCCAGGGCGCCGGTGGGGGAGGAAGAGCACAGATACGCAGTATTTT CATSDPGRRWGRKSTDTQYF
TRBD2 TRBJ2-5 . TRBV4-2 TGTGCCAGCGGGGGACTAGCGGGTACCCAAGAGACCCAGTACTTC CASGGLAGTQETQYF
. TRBJ1-2 . TRBV5-1 TGCGCCAGCAGCTGGGGCACCAACTATGGCTACACCTTC CASSWGTNYGYTF
TRBD2 TRBJ2-7 once TRBV9 TGTGCCAGCAGCGTAGGAGGTACTAGCGGGACCTACGAGCAGTACTTC CASSVGGTSGTYEQYF
. TRBJ1-6 . TRBV27 TGTGCCAGCAGTTACCAGTCTTATAATTCACCCCTCCACTTT CASSYQSYNSPLHF
TRBD1 TRBJ1-3 . TRBV7-7 TGTGCTAGCAGCTTACTGACAGGGAAAAACACCATATATTTT CASSLLTGKNTIYF
TRBD2 TRBJ2-1 . TRBV13 TGTGCCAGCAGCCAGCGGGGTCCGAGTGAGCAGTTCTTC CASSQRGPSEQFF
. TRBJ2-2 . TRBV9 TGTGCCAGCAGCGGAACAGAGTGGGGGGTAGATGTCACCGGGGAGCTGTTTTTT CASSGTEWGVDVTGELFF
. TRBJ1-2 once TRBV7-2 TGTGCCAGCAGCTTGGGGGGAGGCTATGGCTACACCTTC CASSLGGGYGYTF
TRBD1 TRBJ2-7 . TRBV7-8 TGTGCCAGCAGCTTAGGGGCGACGGGGACAGGGAAATCCTACGAGCAGTACTTC CASSLGATGTGKSYEQYF
. TRBJ2-2 . TRBV19 TGTGCCAGTAGTATTCGACAGGCCCGCACCGGGGAGCTGTTTTTT CASSIRQARTGELFF
. TRBJ2-6 . TRBV19 TGTGCCAGTAGTGACACCTCTGGGGCCAACGTCCTGACTTTC CASSDTSGANVLTF
. TRBJ1-5 . TRBV2 TGTGCCAGCAGTTACAGTCCGTATAGCAATCAGCCCCAGCATTTT CASSYSPYSNQPQHF
. TRBJ1-6 . TRBV27 TGTGCCAGCAGGTTCCTCTCGGGGACCTATAATTCACCCCTCCACTTT CASRFLSGTYNSPLHF
TRBD1 TRBJ1-6 few TRBV5-6 TGTGCCAGCAGCTTTGGACAGGGAAGTTTTGAGACTACACCCCTCCACTTT CASSFGQGSFETTPLHF
TRBD1 TRBJ1-2 . TRBV12-3/TRBV12-4 TGTGCCAGCAGTTTGGAGGGGGCGCGGGGCTACACCTTC CASSLEGARGYTF
. TRBJ2-3 . TRBV28 TGTGCCAGCAGTTCGGGTAACACAGATACGCAGTATTTT CASSSGNTDTQYF
. TRBJ1-1 . TRBV7-3 TGTGCCAGCAGCCACCCGGGGGGTGAAGCTTTCTTT CASSHPGGEAFF
TRBD2 TRBJ2-2 . TRBV2 TGTGCCAGCATTTATAATCCGGGACTAGCGGGGACCGGGGAGCTGTTTTTT CASIYNPGLAGTGELFF
TRBD2 TRBJ2-3 . TRBV27 TGTGCCAGCAGTAAACTAGCGGGAGTAGATACGCAGTATTTT CASSKLAGVDTQYF
. TRBJ2-2 . TRBV24-1 TGTGCCACCAGTGATTTGCGGGGAACCGGGGAGCTGTTTTTT CATSDLRGTGELFF
. TRBJ2-1 . TRBV7-2 TGTGCCAGCAGCCTCGGCGTGCGGGATGAGCAGTTCTTC CASSLGVRDEQFF
. TRBJ1-4 . TRBV18 TGTGCCAGCTCACGGAGGGAGGGGACTAGTGAAAAACTGTTTTTT CASSRREGTSEKLFF
. TRBJ1-3 . TRBV3-1/TRBV3-2 TGTGCCAGCAGCCCATCAACAGGTGCTGGAAACACCATATATTTT CASSPSTGAGNTIYF
. TRBJ1-2 . TRBV4-1 TGCGCCAGCAGCCAAGATGGGGCAGGGAGGGACCATGGCTACACCTTC CASSQDGAGRDHGYTF
TRBD1 TRBJ1-5 . TRBV3-1/TRBV3-2 TGTGCCAGCAGCCAAGGCGGACGGTATCGGAGGGACAGTCGTTATTCGGGCAATCAGCCCCAGCATTTT CASSQGGRYRRDSRYSGNQPQHF
TRBD1 TRBJ2-7 . TRBV19 TGTGCCAGTAGTATGGGACAGGGAGGCTACGAGCAGTACTTC CASSMGQGGYEQYF
. TRBJ2-1 once TRBV6-5 TGTGCCAGCAGTTACGGCGGTGAGCAGTTCTTC CASSYGGEQFF
TRBD1 TRBJ1-2 . TRBV9 TGTGCCAGCAGCGGGGACAGGGGGGCGGGCTACACCTTC CASSGDRGAGYTF
TRBD2 TRBJ2-1 . TRBV28 TGTGCCAGCAGTCCCCCTCGGCGGGAGCGGGGTGAGCAGTTCTTC CASSPPRRERGEQFF